This T cell receptor beta chain was identified during a study of siplizumab effects on memory and regulatory T cells. Overall study results and limits: The authors mapped only a minor fraction of alloreactive clones to unstimulated subsets. Roughly 80-97% of proliferating clones (CD4+ or CD8+) could not be assigned a naive or memory phenotype. Apparently more diverse than memory cells, naive T cells also seemed major alloresponse contributors. In siplizumab cultures, the suppressive function of proliferating Tregs remained unconfirmed.

Profiled with immunoSEQ multiplex PCR; TCRdb holds only in-frame clones, not every one. The sample consists of approximately 68,000 clones, roughly nine tenths of them appearing once. This clone came up a few times. Its antigen is not identified. Trimming pared 2 bases from V and 1 base from J, leaving 13 bases between. This CDR3 is 15 amino acids long. Germline V lookup: CDR1 SGHRS, CDR2 YFSETQ. This chain joins TRBV5-1 and TRBJ2-7, with a weak D call TRBD1 (7 bases). The receptor's source is a human donor in good health. Sequenced input: CD8+ T cells sorted from blood. Here the CDR3 reads CASSFGAGGSYEQYF. The CDR3 region has the DNA TGCGCCAGCAGCTTTGGGGCAGGGGGGTCCTACGAGCAGTACTTC.